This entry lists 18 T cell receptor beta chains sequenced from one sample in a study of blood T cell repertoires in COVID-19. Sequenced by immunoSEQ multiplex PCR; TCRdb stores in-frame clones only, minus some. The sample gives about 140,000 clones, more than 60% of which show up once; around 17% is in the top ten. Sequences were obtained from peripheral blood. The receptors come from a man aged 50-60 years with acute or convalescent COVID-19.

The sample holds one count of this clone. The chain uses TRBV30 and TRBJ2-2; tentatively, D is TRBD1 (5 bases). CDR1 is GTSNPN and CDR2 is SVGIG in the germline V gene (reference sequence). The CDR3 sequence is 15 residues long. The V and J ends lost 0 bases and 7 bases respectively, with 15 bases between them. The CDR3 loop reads CAWSVLARDYGELFF. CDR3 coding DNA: TGTGCCTGGAGTGTACTCGCCAGGGATTACGGGGAGCTGTTTTTT.

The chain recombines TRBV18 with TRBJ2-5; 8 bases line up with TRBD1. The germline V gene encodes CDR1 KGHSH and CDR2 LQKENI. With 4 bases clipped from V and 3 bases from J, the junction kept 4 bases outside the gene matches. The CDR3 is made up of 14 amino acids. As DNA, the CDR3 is TGTGCCAGCTCACTCGACAGGGGAGAAGAGACCCAGTACTTC. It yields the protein CASSLDRGEETQYF. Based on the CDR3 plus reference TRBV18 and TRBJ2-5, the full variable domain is NAGVMQNPRHLVRRRGQEARLRCSPMKGHSHVYWYRQLPEEGLKFMVYLQKENIIDESGMPKERFSAEFPKEGPSILRIQQVVRGDSAAYFCASSLDRGEETQYFGPGTRLLVL.

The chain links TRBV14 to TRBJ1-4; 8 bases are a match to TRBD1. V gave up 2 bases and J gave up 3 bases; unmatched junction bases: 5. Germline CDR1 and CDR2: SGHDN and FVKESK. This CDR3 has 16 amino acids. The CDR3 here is CASSQRTGGPNEKLFF. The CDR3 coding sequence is TGTGCCAGCAGCCAACGAACAGGGGGGCCTAATGAAAAACTGTTTTTT.

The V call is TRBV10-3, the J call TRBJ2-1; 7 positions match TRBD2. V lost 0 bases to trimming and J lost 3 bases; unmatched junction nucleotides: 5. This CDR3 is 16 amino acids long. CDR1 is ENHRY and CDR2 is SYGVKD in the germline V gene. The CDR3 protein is CAISESTGEGYNEQFF. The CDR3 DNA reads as TGTGCCATCAGTGAGTCGACCGGGGAGGGCTACAATGAGCAGTTCTTC.

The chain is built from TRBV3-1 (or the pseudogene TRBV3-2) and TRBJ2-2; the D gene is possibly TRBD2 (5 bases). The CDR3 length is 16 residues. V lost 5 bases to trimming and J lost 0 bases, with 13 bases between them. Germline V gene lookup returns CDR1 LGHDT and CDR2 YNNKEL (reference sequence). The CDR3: CASSFRTPANTGELFF. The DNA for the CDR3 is TGTGCCAGCAGCTTTCGGACTCCTGCGAACACCGGGGAGCTGTTTTTT.

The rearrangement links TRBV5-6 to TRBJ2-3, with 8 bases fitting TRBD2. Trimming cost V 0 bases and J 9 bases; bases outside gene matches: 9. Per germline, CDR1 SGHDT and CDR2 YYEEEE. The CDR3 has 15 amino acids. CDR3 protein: CASSLVASGPATQYF. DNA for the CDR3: TGTGCCAGCAGCTTGGTGGCTAGCGGGCCCGCCACGCAGTATTTT.

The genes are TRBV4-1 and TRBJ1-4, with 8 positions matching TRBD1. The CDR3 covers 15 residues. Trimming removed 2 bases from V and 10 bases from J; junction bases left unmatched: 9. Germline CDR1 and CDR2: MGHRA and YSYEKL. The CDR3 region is CASSQLTGQGGKLFF. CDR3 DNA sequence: TGCGCCAGCAGCCAACTGACCGGACAGGGAGGAAAACTGTTTTTT.

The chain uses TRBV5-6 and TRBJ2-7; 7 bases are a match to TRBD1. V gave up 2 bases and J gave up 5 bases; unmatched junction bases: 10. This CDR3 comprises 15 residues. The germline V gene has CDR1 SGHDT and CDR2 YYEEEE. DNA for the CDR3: TGTGCCAGCAGCTTAAAGGGGGCGCTTTCCCACGAGCAGTACGTC. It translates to CASSLKGALSHEQYV.

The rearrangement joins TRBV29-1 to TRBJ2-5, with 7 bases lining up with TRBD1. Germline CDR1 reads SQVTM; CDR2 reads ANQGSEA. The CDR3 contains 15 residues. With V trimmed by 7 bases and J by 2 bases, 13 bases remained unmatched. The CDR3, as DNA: TGCAGCGGGGTGCTAGACAGGGTGGGGCAAGAGACCCAGTACTTC. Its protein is CSGVLDRVGQETQYF.

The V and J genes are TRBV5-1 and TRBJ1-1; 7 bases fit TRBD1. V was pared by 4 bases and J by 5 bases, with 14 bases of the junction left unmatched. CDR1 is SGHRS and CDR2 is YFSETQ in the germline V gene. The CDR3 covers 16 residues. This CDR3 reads CASSPILTGKVTEAFF. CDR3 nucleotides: TGCGCCAGCAGCCCGATCTTGACAGGGAAGGTGACTGAAGCTTTCTTT. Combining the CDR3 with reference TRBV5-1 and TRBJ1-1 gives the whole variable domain KAGVTQTPRYLIKTRGQQVTLSCSPISGHRSVSWYQQTPGQGLQFLFEYFSETQRNKGNFPGRFSGRQFSNSRSEMNVSTLELGDSALYLCASSPILTGKVTEAFFGQGTRLTVV.

CDR3 nucleotide sequence: TGCGCCAGCAGTGCACAGGGCCCCTACGAGCAGTACGTC. Translated: CASSAQGPYEQYV. V usage is TRBV10-2 and J usage is TRBJ2-7, with a tentative D call TRBD1 (6 bases). The germline CDR1 and CDR2 sequences are WSHSY and SAAADI. V was clipped by 4 bases and J by 2 bases, with 9 bases between them. The CDR3 contains 13 residues.

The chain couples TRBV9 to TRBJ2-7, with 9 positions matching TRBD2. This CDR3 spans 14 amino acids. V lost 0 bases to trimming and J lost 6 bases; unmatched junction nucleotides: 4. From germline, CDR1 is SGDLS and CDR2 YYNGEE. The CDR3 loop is CASSVGAGGPEQYF. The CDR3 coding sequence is TGTGCCAGCAGCGTAGGAGCGGGGGGTCCCGAGCAGTACTTC.

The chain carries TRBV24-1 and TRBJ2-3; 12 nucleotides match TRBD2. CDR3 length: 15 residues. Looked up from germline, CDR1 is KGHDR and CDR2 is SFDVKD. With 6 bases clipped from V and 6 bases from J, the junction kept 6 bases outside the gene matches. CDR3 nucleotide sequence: TGTGCCACCAGTAGGACTAGCGGGGTAGTTGATACGCAGTATTTT. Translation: CATSRTSGVVDTQYF.

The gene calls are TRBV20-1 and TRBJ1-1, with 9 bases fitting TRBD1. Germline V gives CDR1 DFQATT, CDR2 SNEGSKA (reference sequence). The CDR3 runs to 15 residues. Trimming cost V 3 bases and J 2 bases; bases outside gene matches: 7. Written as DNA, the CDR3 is TGCAGTGCTAGTAGGGACAGGGTTAGCAACACTGAAGCTTTCTTT. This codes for CSASRDRVSNTEAFF.

This chain's CDR3 is CSVEATGGEQYF. The CDR3, as DNA: TGCAGCGTTGAAGCCACAGGTGGGGAGCAGTACTTC. V and J are TRBV29-1 and TRBJ2-7; D possibly corresponds to TRBD1 (5 bases). V was trimmed by 1 base and J by 7 bases, leaving 11 bases between them. The CDR3 runs to 12 residues. In germline, CDR1 is SQVTM, CDR2 ANQGSEA.

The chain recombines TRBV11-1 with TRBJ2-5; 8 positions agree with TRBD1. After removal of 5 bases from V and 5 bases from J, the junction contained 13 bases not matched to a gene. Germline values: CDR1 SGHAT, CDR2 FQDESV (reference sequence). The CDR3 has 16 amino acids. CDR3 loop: CASSLGQDPSLETQYF. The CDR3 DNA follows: TGTGCCAGCAGCCTGGGACAGGACCCCTCCCTGGAGACCCAGTACTTC. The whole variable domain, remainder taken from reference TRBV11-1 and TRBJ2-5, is EAEVAQSPRYKITEKSQAVAFWCDPISGHATLYWYRQILGQGPELLVQFQDESVVDDSQLPKDRFSAERLKGVDSTLKIQPAELGDSAMYLCASSLGQDPSLETQYFGPGTRLLVL.

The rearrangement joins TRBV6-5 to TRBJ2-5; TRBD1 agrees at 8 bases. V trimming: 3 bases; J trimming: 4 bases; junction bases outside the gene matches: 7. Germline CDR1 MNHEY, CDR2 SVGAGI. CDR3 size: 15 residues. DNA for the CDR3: TGTGCCAGCAGTTATACGGACAGGGAATCAGAGACCCAGTACTTC. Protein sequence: CASSYTDRESETQYF.

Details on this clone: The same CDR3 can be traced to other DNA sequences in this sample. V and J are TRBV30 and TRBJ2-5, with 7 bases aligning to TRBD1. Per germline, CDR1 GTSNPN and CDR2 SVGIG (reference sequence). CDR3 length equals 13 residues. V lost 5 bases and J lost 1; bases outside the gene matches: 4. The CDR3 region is CAWDRDRQETQYF. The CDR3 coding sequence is TGTGCCTGGGACAGGGATCGCCAAGAGACCCAGTACTTC.